This passage covers 24 T cell receptor beta chains from one sample sequenced in a study of cytomegalovirus exposure and HLA in healthy donors. Amplification used 60 Vbeta primers and 13 Jbeta primers. Sequenced by immunoSEQ multiplex PCR; TCRdb stores in-frame clones only, minus some. The table includes about 160,000 clones, 80% to 90% detected once. Input material: PBMCs. Receptors originate from a male donor in good health and CMV-seronegative.

The rearrangement uses TRBV9 and TRBJ2-4; D is perhaps TRBD1 (6 bases). The CDR3 is made up of 18 amino acids. Trimming stripped 8 bases from V and 0 bases from J, with 24 bases between. Germline CDR1 reads SGDLS; CDR2 reads YYNGEE. The CDR3 DNA reads TGTGCCAGGGGGGCAGCAAACGGATTACCAATAGCCAAAAACATTCAGTACTTC. As protein: CARGAANGLPIAKNIQYF.

This chain uses TRBV7-2 with TRBJ1-6; TRBD1 agrees at 7 bases. This CDR3 comprises 16 residues. J gave up 9 bases and V 6 bases, and 14 bases lay outside the gene matches. Germline CDR1 reads SGHTA; CDR2 reads FQGNSA. CDR3 sequence: CASSPGTEGGRSPLHF. CDR3 sequence (DNA): TGTGCCAGCAGTCCCGGGACAGAAGGGGGGCGTTCACCCCTCCACTTT. The full variable domain, rest sourced from reference TRBV7-2 and TRBJ1-6, is GAGVSQSPSNKVTEKGKDVELRCDPISGHTALYWYRQSLGQGLEFLIYFQGNSAPDKSGLPSDRFSAERTGGSVSTLTIQRTQQEDSAVYLCASSPGTEGGRSPLHFGNGTRLTVT.

The genes are TRBV6-5 and TRBJ2-7; weak D call: TRBD2 (5 bases). The germline V gene has CDR1 MNHEY and CDR2 SVGAGI. V was shortened by 0 bases and J by 0 bases, with 12 bases between the two germline ends. The CDR3 covers 16 residues. CDR3 loop: CASSYSRVKSSYEQYF. The DNA of the CDR3 is TGTGCCAGCAGTTACTCGAGGGTCAAGAGCTCCTACGAGCAGTACTTC.

The chain uses TRBV4-2 and TRBJ1-2; D might be TRBD1 (5 bases). V gave up 1 base and J gave up 4 bases, with 16 bases separating them. The length of the CDR3 is 16 residues. Germline V gene sequence: CDR1 LGHNA, CDR2 YNFKEQ. CDR3 region: CASSQVGAGSSYGYTF. The CDR3 nucleotides are TGTGCCAGCAGCCAAGTTGGGGCAGGGTCCTCCTATGGCTACACCTTC.

The chain recombines TRBV7-2 with TRBJ2-1, with a possible D match to TRBD2 (6 bases). Germline lookup yields CDR1 SGHTA and CDR2 FQGNSA. CDR3 length: 16 residues. V was pared by 2 bases and J by 7 bases, with 18 bases between. The CDR3 here is CASSLRWEVAPNEQFF. CDR3 nucleotides: TGTGCCAGCAGCTTAAGGTGGGAGGTGGCTCCGAATGAGCAGTTCTTC.

This chain uses TRBV9 with TRBJ1-6; TRBD1 matches 7 bases. CDR3 length: 16 amino acids. The trim removed 3 bases at V and 1 base at J, leaving 4 bases unmatched. Per germline, CDR1 SGDLS and CDR2 YYNGEE. CDR3 loop: CASSAQGRSYNSPLHF. CDR3 DNA: TGTGCCAGCAGCGCACAGGGGAGATCCTATAATTCACCCCTCCACTTT.

The V call is TRBV7-6, the J call TRBJ2-2; D is ambiguous. Germline V gene lookup returns CDR1 SGHVS and CDR2 FNYEAQ. V lost 1 base and J 0 bases, leaving 9 bases between the germline ends. The CDR3 runs 16 residues. Written as DNA, the CDR3 is TGTGCCAGCAGCTTAGACAGCAGTTCGAACACCGGGGAGCTGTTTTTT. Translating it yields CASSLDSSSNTGELFF.

This clone turned up a few times. The rearrangement joins TRBV5-6 to TRBJ2-1; TRBD1 agrees at 7 bases. Germline loops: CDR1 SGHDT, CDR2 YYEEEE. J gave up 5 bases and V 4 bases, and 3 bases lay outside the gene matches. CDR3 length: 13 residues. The CDR3 sequence is CASSKDRNNEQFF. CDR3 DNA sequence: TGTGCCAGCAGCAAGGACAGGAACAATGAGCAGTTCTTC.

About this clone: The junction departs from germline at one end; a sequencing error may be responsible. V gene TRBV7-7 combines with J gene TRBJ2-2; 7 bases are shared with TRBD2. The germline V gene has CDR1 SSHAT and CDR2 FNYEAQ (reference sequence). The CDR3 extends over 17 amino acids. CDR3 coding DNA: TGTGCTAGCAGCTTAAGGGAGGGAAGGCCGGACACCGGGGAGCTGTTTTTT. This translates into CASSLREGRPDTGELFF.

V is TRBV7-6 and J is TRBJ2-3; D is perhaps TRBD2 (5 bases). The CDR3 spans 16 residues. The germline gives CDR1 SGHVS, CDR2 FNYEAQ. V was shortened by 2 bases and J by 0 bases, with 12 bases between the two germline ends. This CDR3 reads CASSLRGSTSTDTQYF. CDR3 sequence (DNA): TGTGCCAGCAGCTTACGGGGTAGCACTAGCACAGATACGCAGTATTTT.

This clone has a handful of counts. V usage is TRBV5-1 and J usage is TRBJ1-4; D is unclear. With 5 bases removed from V and 7 bases from J, the gap between germline ends came to 18 bases. The CDR3 consists of 15 residues. Germline V gives CDR1 SGHRS, CDR2 YFSETQ. CDR3 in DNA: TGCGCCAGCAGACCCACCCCCAAAGGGAGTGAAAAACTGTTTTTT. Residues: CASRPTPKGSEKLFF.

The chain uses TRBV5-4 and TRBJ2-3; D possibly corresponds to TRBD2 (5 bases). V lost 1 base and J lost 1, with 7 bases in between. This CDR3 comprises 14 residues. Germline CDR1 reads SGHNT; CDR2 reads YYREEE (reference sequence). The DNA for the CDR3 is TGTGCCAGCAGCTTGCTAGCCCGCACAGATACGCAGTATTTT. Translated: CASSLLARTDTQYF.

The rearrangement joins TRBV11-2 to TRBJ2-2; 12 nucleotides agree with TRBD1. V shed 4 bases, J shed 2 bases, and the junction held 5 bases outside the gene matches. Germline assignment: CDR1 SGHAT and CDR2 FQNNGV. This CDR3 is 17 amino acids long. The CDR3 coding sequence is TGTGCCAGCAGCTCGACCGGGACAGGGGGCAACACCGGGGAGCTGTTTTTT. Residues: CASSSTGTGGNTGELFF.

This chain joins TRBV2 and TRBJ2-3; 7 nucleotides align to TRBD2. Germline CDR1 and CDR2: SNHLY and FYNNEI. With V trimmed by 6 bases and J by 0 bases, 12 bases remained unmatched. CDR3 size: 17 residues. This CDR3 is CASRRFELAPSTDTQYF. In DNA form, the CDR3 reads TGTGCCAGCAGACGCTTCGAACTAGCGCCGAGCACAGATACGCAGTATTTT. The full variable domain, completed using reference TRBV2 and TRBJ2-3, is EPEVTQTPSHQVTQMGQEVILRCVPISNHLYFYWYRQILGQKVEFLVSFYNNEISEKSEIFDDQFSVERPDGSNFTLKIRSTKLEDSAMYFCASRRFELAPSTDTQYFGPGTRLTVL.

The genes are TRBV5-6 and TRBJ2-3, with 14 bases fitting TRBD2. Looked up from germline, CDR1 is SGHDT and CDR2 is YYEEEE. This CDR3 region has 18 residues. With 4 bases clipped from V and 5 bases from J, the junction kept 12 bases outside the gene matches. CDR3 in DNA: TGTGCCAGCAGCCTGACTAGCGGGAGGGCAAATGCGGGAGATACGCAGTATTTT. It specifies CASSLTSGRANAGDTQYF. The whole variable domain, remainder taken from reference TRBV5-6 and TRBJ2-3, is DAGVTQSPTHLIKTRGQQVTLRCSPKSGHDTVSWYQQALGQGPQFIFQYYEEEERQRGNFPDRFSGHQFPNYSSELNVNALLLGDSALYLCASSLTSGRANAGDTQYFGPGTRLTVL.

In its sample, this clone was seen a few times. This sequence joins TRBV28 and TRBJ1-4, with 7 bases matching TRBD1. The V segment lost 10 bases and the J segment 8 bases; nucleotides outside the gene matches: 10. This CDR3 is built from 13 residues. The germline V gene encodes CDR1 MDHEN and CDR2 SYDVKM. DNA for the CDR3: TGTGCCACCTCTGACAGGGCCCGAGAAAAACTGTTTTTT. This encodes CATSDRAREKLFF.

The V and J genes are TRBV23-1 and TRBJ1-3; 8 bases fit TRBD1. TRBV23-1 is an ORF, and what it does is uncertain. V lost 6 bases to trimming and J lost 4 bases; unmatched junction nucleotides: 5. This CDR3 is 14 amino acids long. This CDR3 is CASSRGPKGNTIYF. The CDR3 region has the DNA TGCGCCAGCAGCAGGGGGCCTAAGGGAAACACCATATATTTT.

V and J are TRBV7-3 and TRBJ2-2; 9 bases agree with TRBD1. Trimming took 3 bases from V and 7 from J; bases not matched to a gene: 6. The CDR3 spans 15 residues. The germline CDR1 and CDR2 sequences are SGHTA and FQGTGA. The DNA for the CDR3 is TGTGCCAGCAGCTTGTGGGGACAGGGTATCGGGGAGCTGTTTTTT. Translated: CASSLWGQGIGELFF. The variable domain in full, completed from reference TRBV7-3 and TRBJ2-2, reads GAGVSQTPSNKVTEKGKYVELRCDPISGHTALYWYRQSLGQGPEFLIYFQGTGAADDSGLPNDRFFAVRPEGSVSTLKIQRTERGDSAVYLCASSLWGQGIGELFFGEGSRLTVL.

The chain links TRBV30 to TRBJ2-3; D ambiguous. CDR1 and CDR2 (germline): GTSNPN, SVGIG (reference sequence). The CDR3 has 12 residues. The V end lost 2 bases, the J end lost 0 bases, and 3 bases lay between the germline ends. The CDR3 here is CAWSRSTDTQYF. In DNA form, the CDR3 reads TGTGCCTGGAGTCGTAGCACAGATACGCAGTATTTT.

The rearrangement joins TRBV21-1 to TRBJ1-5; the D call of TRBD1 is as the table states it, not checked on the DNA. TRBV21-1 has pseudogene status. CDR3 length equals 18 residues. The CDR3 here is CASSARTGTGNPNQPQHF. In DNA, the CDR3 is TGTGCCAGCAGCGCAAGGACCGGGACAGGGAACCCCAATCAGCCCCAGCATTTT.

The rearrangement links TRBV16 to TRBJ2-5, with 11 nucleotides matching TRBD2. Per the germline V gene, CDR1 is KGHSY and CDR2 is FQNENV. V shed 2 bases and J 3 bases; nucleotides not matched to a gene: 5. The CDR3 has 16 residues. The CDR3 here is CASSQTMTSGEETQYF. The CDR3 nucleotides read TGTGCCAGCAGCCAAACAATGACTAGCGGGGAAGAGACCCAGTACTTC. Combining the CDR3 with reference TRBV16 and TRBJ2-5 gives the whole variable domain GEEVAQTPKHLVRGEGQKAKLYCAPIKGHSYVFWYQQVLKNEFKFLISFQNENVFDETGMPKERFSAKCLPNSPCSLEIQATKLEDSAVYFCASSQTMTSGEETQYFGPGTRLLVL.

V is TRBV4-1 and J is TRBJ2-2; 11 bases line up with TRBD2. CDR3 length: 17 amino acids. J was trimmed by 4 bases and V by 1 base; bases with no gene match: 5. Germline V gene data show CDR1 as MGHRA and CDR2 as YSYEKL. CDR3 residues: CASSQVVAGGGTGELFF. CDR3 DNA: TGCGCCAGCAGCCAAGTCGTAGCGGGAGGGGGCACCGGGGAGCTGTTTTTT.

This clone has a single count. Other DNA sequences in this sample translate to the same CDR3. The rearrangement joins TRBV19 to TRBJ1-5, with TRBD1 matching over 10 bases. In germline, CDR1 is LNHDA, CDR2 SQIVND (reference sequence). Germline trimming cut 4 bases from V and 4 bases from J; bases unmatched to any gene: 1. This CDR3 spans 14 amino acids. The CDR3 is CASSRTGGNQPQHF. In nucleotides, the CDR3 is TGTGCCAGTAGTAGGACAGGGGGGAATCAGCCCCAGCATTTT.

A remark on this clone: At one end, the junction sequence differs from germline, possibly due to a read error. The rearrangement links TRBV28 to TRBJ1-2, with D possibly being TRBD1 (6 bases). The CDR3 sequence is 17 residues long. CDR1 and CDR2 (germline): MDHEN, SYDVKM. CDR3 sequence reads: CASSLATLTGLNYGYPF. In nucleotides, the CDR3 is TGTGCCAGCAGTTTGGCGACTTTGACAGGATTAAACTATGGCTACCCCTTC.